These 23 T cell receptor beta chains originate from one sample sequenced in a study of cytomegalovirus exposure and HLA in healthy donors. Researchers ran the PCR with 60 Vbeta and 13 Jbeta primers. Assay: immunoSEQ multiplex PCR; the TCRdb copy retains only in-frame clones and omits some. This sample has 150,000 or so clones, with 81% found just once. Sequencing was done on a sample of PBMCs. The receptors originated from a woman younger than 35 in good health and CMV-seropositive.

The V and J genes are TRBV27 and TRBJ2-5, with 8 bases matching TRBD1. Per germline, CDR1 MNHEY and CDR2 SMNVEV (reference sequence). This CDR3 contains 12 residues. The trim removed 5 bases at V and 5 bases at J, leaving 1 base unmatched. The CDR3 is CASSTGGETQYF. CDR3 sequence (DNA): TGTGCCAGCAGTACAGGGGGTGAGACCCAGTACTTC.

This rearrangement joins TRBV28 to TRBJ2-7; D is perhaps TRBD1 (5 bases). Germline V gene data show CDR1 as MDHEN and CDR2 as SYDVKM. The CDR3 loop spans 12 amino acids. Trimming pared 5 bases from V and 7 bases from J, leaving 12 bases between. The CDR3 DNA sequence: TGTGCCAGCAGTGACAGTAGCTTGGAGCAGTACTTC. Amino acids: CASSDSSLEQYF.

This CDR3 is CASSEAGQTYEQYF. CDR3 DNA sequence: TGTGCCAGCAGCGAAGCGGGTCAGACCTACGAGCAGTACTTC. The V and J genes are TRBV6-5 and TRBJ2-7; a possible D gene is TRBD2 (6 bases). V shed 6 bases and J shed 2 bases, with 14 bases lying between them. In germline, CDR1 is MNHEY, CDR2 SVGAGI. There are 14 residues in the CDR3.

The rearrangement links TRBV30 to TRBJ2-7; TRBD2 matches at 7 bases. Germline V gene data show CDR1 as GTSNPN and CDR2 as SVGIG (reference sequence). This CDR3 region has 13 residues. With 1 base clipped from V and 0 bases from J, the junction kept 0 bases outside the gene matches. CDR3 sequence reads: CAWSAGGSYEQYF. CDR3 in DNA: TGTGCCTGGAGTGCGGGGGGCTCCTACGAGCAGTACTTC.

CDR3 residues: CASSPGLPGQGDTEAFF. CDR3 DNA sequence: TGTGCCAGCTCACCGGGGCTTCCGGGACAGGGTGATACTGAAGCTTTCTTT. The V and J genes are TRBV18 and TRBJ1-1; TRBD1 matches at 9 bases. CDR3 length: 17 residues. V shed 3 bases, J shed 5 bases, and the junction held 13 bases outside the gene matches. Germline V CDR1 and CDR2: KGHSH, LQKENI.

This rearrangement joins TRBV5-5 to TRBJ1-1; unclear D gene. The germline V gene encodes CDR1 SGHKS and CDR2 YYEKEE (reference sequence). Trimming removed 1 base from V and 5 bases from J, with 6 bases in between. The CDR3 extends over 12 amino acids. CDR3 sequence (DNA): TGTGCCAGCAGCTTGATTCCTACTGAAGCTTTCTTT. This codes for CASSLIPTEAFF.

The chain couples TRBV7-9 to TRBJ2-1; D perhaps matches TRBD2 (5 bases). V dropped 7 bases and J dropped 0 bases, with 16 bases sitting between them. The CDR3 has 16 amino acids. The V gene's germline CDR1 is SEHNR and CDR2 FQNEAQ (reference sequence). In nucleotides, the CDR3 is TGTGCCAGCAAGATTCTCAGCGGACCCTCCTACAATGAGCAGTTCTTC. It yields the protein CASKILSGPSYNEQFF.

The chain joins TRBV5-6 to TRBJ1-2, with 9 bases matching TRBD1. The CDR3 spans 15 residues. From germline, CDR1 is SGHDT and CDR2 YYEEEE. J was trimmed by 5 bases and V by 4 bases; bases with no gene match: 9. CDR3 nucleotides: TGTGCCAGCAGCCCGCTACAGGGGGCGGAGTATGGCTACACCTTC. Residues: CASSPLQGAEYGYTF.

The J gene is TRBJ2-7, the V gene TRBV11-1, with D perhaps matching TRBD1 (6 bases). Trimming left V 2 bases short and J 3 bases short, with 8 bases between. The germline V gene encodes CDR1 SGHAT and CDR2 FQDESV (reference sequence). The length of the CDR3 is 13 residues. The CDR3 sequence is CASSLSGVYEQYF. The DNA of the CDR3 is TGTGCCAGCAGCTTATCAGGGGTCTACGAGCAGTACTTC.

This chain links TRBV10-3 with TRBJ2-7, with D maybe TRBD2 (6 bases). This CDR3 contains 14 residues. With 10 bases removed from V and 2 bases from J, the gap between germline ends came to 18 bases. Germline CDR1 is ENHRY and CDR2 is SYGVKD. The CDR3 region is CATKEAGGTYEQYF. The CDR3 DNA reads TGTGCCACCAAGGAGGCCGGGGGAACCTACGAGCAGTACTTC.

The table lists this clone with a count of one. This chain joins TRBV27 and TRBJ1-5; the D gene is possibly TRBD1 (6 bases). Trimming left V 5 bases short and J 0 bases short, with 11 bases between. The CDR3 consists of 15 residues. CDR1 and CDR2 from the germline V gene are MNHEY and SMNVEV (reference sequence). The CDR3 region is CASSLGQYSNQPQHF. CDR3 bases: TGTGCCAGCAGTCTCGGACAGTATAGCAATCAGCCCCAGCATTTT.

The gene calls are TRBV19 and TRBJ1-1; no firm D call. The CDR3 runs 13 residues. Trimming took off 6 bases at V and 1 base at J, with 9 bases between the two ends. Germline V gene lookup returns CDR1 LNHDA and CDR2 SQIVND (reference sequence). The CDR3: CASRPDKNTEAFF. The DNA for the CDR3 is TGTGCCAGTAGGCCCGACAAGAACACTGAAGCTTTCTTT.

The chain recombines TRBV4-3 with TRBJ1-2, with D maybe TRBD1 (6 bases). Germline V CDR1 and CDR2: LGHNA, YSLEER. V was cut by 3 bases and J by 7 bases, with 12 bases left in between. The CDR3 sequence is 13 residues long. Written as DNA, the CDR3 is TGCGCCAGCAGCCACGGGGGGGCGGGTGGCTACACCTTC. This translates into CASSHGGAGGYTF.

The chain employs TRBV5-5 and TRBJ1-5, with D unclear. In germline, CDR1 is SGHKS, CDR2 YYEKEE (reference sequence). The CDR3 has 16 residues. Trimming removed 0 bases at V and 3 bases at J, with 13 bases between. Here the CDR3 DNA reads TGTGCCAGCAGCTTGGCCGCGATGGAGCTCAATCAGCCCCAGCATTTT. Residues: CASSLAAMELNQPQHF. The complete variable domain, with remaining parts taken from reference TRBV5-5 and TRBJ1-5, reads DAGVTQSPTHLIKTRGQQVTLRCSPISGHKSVSWYQQVLGQGPQFIFQYYEKEERGRGNFPDRFSARQFPNYSSELNVNALLLGDSALYLCASSLAAMELNQPQHFGDGTRLSIL.

The genes are TRBV28 and TRBJ1-4; TRBD1 might be the D (5 bases). Germline lookup yields CDR1 MDHEN and CDR2 SYDVKM. The CDR3 is made up of 13 amino acids. V lost 4 bases and J lost 5, with 8 bases in between. The CDR3 DNA sequence: TGTGCCAGCAGTTGGGACTTAAATGAAAAACTGTTTTTT. Translation gives CASSWDLNEKLFF.

The rearrangement links TRBV4-1 to TRBJ2-5; D remains unclear. CDR1 and CDR2 (germline): MGHRA, YSYEKL. There are 15 residues in the CDR3. V was clipped by 0 bases and J by 7 bases, with 15 bases between them. CDR3: CASSQDGRSLGTQYF. The CDR3 DNA is TGCGCCAGCAGCCAAGATGGTAGGAGTTTGGGGACCCAGTACTTC.

The gene calls are TRBV6-6 and TRBJ2-2, with D perhaps TRBD1 (8 bases). V was shortened by 0 bases and J by 4 bases, with 12 bases between the two germline ends. The CDR3 is 16 residues long. Germline assignment: CDR1 MNHNY and CDR2 SVGAGI (reference sequence). The CDR3 protein is CASSYSQGGGTGELFF. The CDR3 coding sequence is TGTGCCAGCAGTTACTCACAGGGGGGGGGCACCGGGGAGCTGTTTTTT.

The CDR3 DNA reads TGTGCCAGCAGTTACTCCGGCCGGCAGGGGGCGAACCAGTACTTC. This gives the protein CASSYSGRQGANQYF. The chain links TRBV6-6 to TRBJ2-5, with TRBD1 matching 8 bases. The CDR3 consists of 15 residues. Trimming at V came to 0 bases and at J to 10 bases, leaving 10 bases not matched to a gene. The germline CDR1 and CDR2 sequences are MNHNY and SVGAGI (reference sequence).

The rearrangement links TRBV19 to TRBJ1-1; D not resolved. Trimming removed 2 bases at V and 0 bases at J, with 7 bases between. The CDR3 runs 14 residues. Germline V lookup: CDR1 LNHDA, CDR2 SQIVND (reference sequence). The CDR3 coding sequence is TGTGCCAGTAGTATATGGTGGCTGAACACTGAAGCTTTCTTT. Translation gives CASSIWWLNTEAFF.

The sample holds a few counts of this clone. The rearrangement links TRBV7-2 to TRBJ1-1, with 8 bases aligning to TRBD1. The germline V gene encodes CDR1 SGHTA and CDR2 FQGNSA. V shed 6 bases, J shed 0 bases, and the junction held 18 bases outside the gene matches. The CDR3 is 19 residues long. The CDR3 sequence: CASRRVHGQGTGMNTEAFF. The CDR3 DNA reads as TGTGCCAGCAGGCGTGTCCATGGACAGGGAACTGGGATGAACACTGAAGCTTTCTTT.

CDR3 in DNA: TGCGCCAGCAGCTTGTACGGGGAAACGAATTCACCCCTCCACTTT. Its translation is CASSLYGETNSPLHF. The rearrangement links TRBV5-1 to TRBJ1-6; no reliable D call. Per germline, CDR1 SGHRS and CDR2 YFSETQ. V dropped 1 base and J dropped 7 bases, with 12 bases sitting between them. The CDR3 covers 15 residues.

With regard to this clone: Since no conserved phenylalanine or tryptophan closes the CDR3, a read error is the likely cause. No DNA is shown, since the ends of the CDR3 on it are uncertain; the CDR3 is the one TCRdb lists. This chain joins TRBV2 and TRBJ2-7; the DNA was not compared with TRBD2, the D call given in the table. Per the germline V gene, CDR1 is SNHLY and CDR2 is FYNNEI. Inclusive of both ends, the CDR3 amounts to 11 amino acids. The CDR3 here is CASTGLVHRGT.

The chain couples TRBV6-4 to TRBJ2-1; 13 nucleotides line up with TRBD2. J lost 6 bases, V lost 4 bases, and 0 bases had no gene match. CDR1 and CDR2 from the germline V gene are MRHNA and SNTAGT. This CDR3 has 14 amino acids. In DNA, the CDR3 is TGTGCCAGCAGTGGACTAGCGGGGGGCAATGAGCAGTTCTTC. As protein: CASSGLAGGNEQFF.